The present entry profiles one TCR beta chain with its context. Its target is not known. CDR3 length equals 12 residues. Germline V gene lookup returns CDR1 SGHRS and CDR2 YFSETQ. Trimming cost V 9 bases and J 8 bases, with 12 bases left between them. These data are taken from a study of T-cell memory formation after mild COVID-19. 5'RACE with constant-segment primers built TCRalpha and TCRbeta cDNA libraries with UMIs. TCRdb reprocessed the 5' RACE reads via MiXCR and lists one record per CDR3 protein. Among hundreds of thousands of distinct CDR3 sequences, 16% were seen once, and the ten largest hold about a fifth. Regarding the study as a whole: Contracting clones from day 15 to 85 showed balanced CD4/CD8; later expanders favored CD4+. Prior to infection, memory already included some responding clones, suggesting cross-reactive memory joined. Clonal second-wave expansions that peaked on day 37 had unconfirmed SARS-CoV-2 specificity.

The source is a man younger than 35 who had mild COVID-19 (a few samples of this study predate the infection). Cell type and time point are not known. Material: PBMCs or a T cell subset sorted from them (not recorded which). The chain recombines TRBV5-1 with TRBJ1-6; D gene ambiguous. CDR3 sequence (DNA): TGCGCCACCCCAGGCGCTTATTCACCCCTCCACTTT. This gives the protein CATPGAYSPLHF.